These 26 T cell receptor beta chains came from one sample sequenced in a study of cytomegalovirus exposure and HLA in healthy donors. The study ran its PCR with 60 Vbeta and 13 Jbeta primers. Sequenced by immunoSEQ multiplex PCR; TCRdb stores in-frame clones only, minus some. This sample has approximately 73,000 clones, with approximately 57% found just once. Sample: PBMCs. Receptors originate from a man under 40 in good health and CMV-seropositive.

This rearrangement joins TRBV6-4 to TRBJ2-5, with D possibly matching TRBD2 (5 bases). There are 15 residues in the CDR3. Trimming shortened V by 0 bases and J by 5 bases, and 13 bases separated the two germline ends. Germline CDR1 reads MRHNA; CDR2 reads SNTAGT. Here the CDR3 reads CASSDSRRGPETQYF. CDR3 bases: TGTGCCAGCAGTGACTCGAGGAGAGGGCCGGAGACCCAGTACTTC.

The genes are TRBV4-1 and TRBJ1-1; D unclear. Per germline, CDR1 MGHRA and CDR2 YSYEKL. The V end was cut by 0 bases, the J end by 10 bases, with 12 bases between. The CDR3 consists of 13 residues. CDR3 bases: TGCGCCAGCAGCCAAGAAAAATACTCTGGAGCTTTCTTT. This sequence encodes CASSQEKYSGAFF.

The CDR3 nucleotides are TGTGCCAGCAGTGAACAGGGGATAATTAGTGAGCAGTTCTTC. Amino acids: CASSEQGIISEQFF. V and J are TRBV5-6 and TRBJ2-1, with TRBD1 matching 7 bases. CDR1 and CDR2 from the germline V gene are SGHDT and YYEEEE. V dropped 5 bases and J dropped 9; count of bases not matched to a gene: 11. The CDR3 extends over 14 amino acids.

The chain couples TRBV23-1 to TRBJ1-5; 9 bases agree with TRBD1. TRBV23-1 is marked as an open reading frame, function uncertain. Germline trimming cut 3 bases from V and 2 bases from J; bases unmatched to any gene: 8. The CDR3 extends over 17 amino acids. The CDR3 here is CASSHNDRGNGNQPQHF. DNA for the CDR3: TGCGCCAGCAGTCACAACGACAGGGGGAATGGCAATCAGCCCCAGCATTTT.

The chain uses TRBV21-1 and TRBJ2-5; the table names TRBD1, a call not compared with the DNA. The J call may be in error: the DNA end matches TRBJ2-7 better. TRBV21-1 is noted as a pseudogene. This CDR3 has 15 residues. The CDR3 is CASSRRQGSSYEQYF. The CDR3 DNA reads TGTGCCAGCAGTAGACGACAGGGTTCATCCTACGAGCAGTACTTC.

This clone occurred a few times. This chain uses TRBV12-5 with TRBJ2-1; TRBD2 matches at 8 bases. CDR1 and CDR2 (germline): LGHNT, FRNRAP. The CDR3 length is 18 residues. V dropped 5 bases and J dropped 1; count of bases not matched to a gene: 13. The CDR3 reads CASGAAGSGSLSYNEQFF. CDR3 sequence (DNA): TGTGCTAGTGGTGCCGCGGGGAGCGGGAGCTTGTCCTACAATGAGCAGTTCTTC.

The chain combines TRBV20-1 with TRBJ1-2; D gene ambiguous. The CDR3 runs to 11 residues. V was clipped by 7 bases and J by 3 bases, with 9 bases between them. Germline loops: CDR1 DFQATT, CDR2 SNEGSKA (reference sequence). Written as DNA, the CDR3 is TGCAGTGTCCGGAGAGACTATGGCTACACCTTC. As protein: CSVRRDYGYTF.

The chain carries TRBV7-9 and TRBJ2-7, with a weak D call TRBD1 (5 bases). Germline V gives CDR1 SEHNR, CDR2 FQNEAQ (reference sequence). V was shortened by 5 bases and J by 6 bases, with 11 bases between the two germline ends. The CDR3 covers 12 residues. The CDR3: CASSPDRFEQYF. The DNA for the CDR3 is TGTGCCAGCAGCCCTGACAGATTCGAGCAGTACTTC.

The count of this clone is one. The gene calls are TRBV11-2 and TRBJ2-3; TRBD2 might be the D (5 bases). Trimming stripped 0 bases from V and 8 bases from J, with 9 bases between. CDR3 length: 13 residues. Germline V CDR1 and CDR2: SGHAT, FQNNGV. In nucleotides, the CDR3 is TGTGCCAGCAGCTTAGAACCTAGCTCTACGCAGTATTTT. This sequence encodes CASSLEPSSTQYF.

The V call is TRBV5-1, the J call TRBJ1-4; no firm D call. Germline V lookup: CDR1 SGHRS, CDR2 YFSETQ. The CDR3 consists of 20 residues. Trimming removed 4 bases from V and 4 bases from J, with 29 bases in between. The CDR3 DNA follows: TGCGCCAGCAGCCGCCCCGAAGGACCATCAACCCTGCGGGGTAATGAAAAACTGTTTTTT. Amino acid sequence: CASSRPEGPSTLRGNEKLFF.

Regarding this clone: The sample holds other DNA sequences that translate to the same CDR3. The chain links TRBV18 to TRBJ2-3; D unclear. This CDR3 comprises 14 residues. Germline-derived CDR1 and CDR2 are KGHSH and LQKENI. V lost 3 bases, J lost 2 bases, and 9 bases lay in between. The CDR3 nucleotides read TGTGCCAGCTCACCCGGGTTGTCCACAGATACGCAGTATTTT. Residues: CASSPGLSTDTQYF.

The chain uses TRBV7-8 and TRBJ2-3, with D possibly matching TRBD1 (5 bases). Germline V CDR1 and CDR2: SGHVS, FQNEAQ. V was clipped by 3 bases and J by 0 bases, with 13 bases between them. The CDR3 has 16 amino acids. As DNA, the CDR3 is TGTGCCAGCAGCTTTAAGGTACAGGTCAGCACAGATACGCAGTATTTT. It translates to CASSFKVQVSTDTQYF.

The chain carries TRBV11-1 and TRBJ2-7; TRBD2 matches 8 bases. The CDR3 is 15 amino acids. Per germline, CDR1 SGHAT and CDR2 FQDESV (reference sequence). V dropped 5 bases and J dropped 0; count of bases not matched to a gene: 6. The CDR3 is CASSPPSGSSYEQYF. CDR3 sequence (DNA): TGTGCCAGCAGCCCCCCCAGCGGGAGCTCCTACGAGCAGTACTTC.

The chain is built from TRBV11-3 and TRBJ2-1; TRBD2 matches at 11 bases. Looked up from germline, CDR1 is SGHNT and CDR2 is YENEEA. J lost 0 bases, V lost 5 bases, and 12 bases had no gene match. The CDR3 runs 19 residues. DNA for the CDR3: TGTGCCAGCAGCCAAAGGGGACTAGCGGCCGGAAGCTCCTACAATGAGCAGTTCTTC. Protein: CASSQRGLAAGSSYNEQFF.

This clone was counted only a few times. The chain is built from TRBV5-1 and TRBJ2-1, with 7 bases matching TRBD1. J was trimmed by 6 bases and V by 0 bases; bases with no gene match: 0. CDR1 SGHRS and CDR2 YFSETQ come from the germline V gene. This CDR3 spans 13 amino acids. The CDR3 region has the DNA TGCGCCAGCAGCTTGGACAGGGGCAATGAGCAGTTCTTC. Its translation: CASSLDRGNEQFF. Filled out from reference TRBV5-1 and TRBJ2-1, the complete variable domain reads KAGVTQTPRYLIKTRGQQVTLSCSPISGHRSVSWYQQTPGQGLQFLFEYFSETQRNKGNFPGRFSGRQFSNSRSEMNVSTLELGDSALYLCASSLDRGNEQFFGPGTRLTVL.

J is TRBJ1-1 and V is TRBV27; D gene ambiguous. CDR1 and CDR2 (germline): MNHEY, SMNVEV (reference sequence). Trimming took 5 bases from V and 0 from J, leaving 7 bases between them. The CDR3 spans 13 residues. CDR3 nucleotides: TGTGCCAGCAGTCTCCAGGTGAACACTGAAGCTTTCTTT. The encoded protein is CASSLQVNTEAFF.

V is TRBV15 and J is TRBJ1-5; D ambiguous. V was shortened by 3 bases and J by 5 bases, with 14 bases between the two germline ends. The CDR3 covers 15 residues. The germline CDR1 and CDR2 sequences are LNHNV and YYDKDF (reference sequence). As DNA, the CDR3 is TGTGCCACCAGCAGCCGGGTAGGCCCCGATCAGCCCCAGCATTTT. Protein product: CATSSRVGPDQPQHF.

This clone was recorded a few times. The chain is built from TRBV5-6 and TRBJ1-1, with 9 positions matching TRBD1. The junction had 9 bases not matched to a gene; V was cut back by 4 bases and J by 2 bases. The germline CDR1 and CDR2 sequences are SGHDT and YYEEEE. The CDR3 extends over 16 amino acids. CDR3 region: CASSRDREGINTEAFF. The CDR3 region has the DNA TGTGCCAGCAGCCGGGACAGGGAAGGTATAAACACTGAAGCTTTCTTT.

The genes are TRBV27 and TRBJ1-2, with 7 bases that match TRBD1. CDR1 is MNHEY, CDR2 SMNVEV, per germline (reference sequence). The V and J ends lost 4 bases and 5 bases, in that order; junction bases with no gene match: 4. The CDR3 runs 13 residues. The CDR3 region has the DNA TGTGCCAGCAGTTGGACAGGAGGATATGGCTACACCTTC. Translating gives CASSWTGGYGYTF.

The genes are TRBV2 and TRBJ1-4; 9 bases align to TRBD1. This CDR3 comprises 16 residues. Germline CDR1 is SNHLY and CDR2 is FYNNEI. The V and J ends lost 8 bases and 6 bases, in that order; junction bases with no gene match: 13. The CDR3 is CASSRTRDREDEKLFF. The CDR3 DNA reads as TGTGCCAGCTCACGAACCCGGGACAGGGAAGATGAAAAACTGTTTTTT.

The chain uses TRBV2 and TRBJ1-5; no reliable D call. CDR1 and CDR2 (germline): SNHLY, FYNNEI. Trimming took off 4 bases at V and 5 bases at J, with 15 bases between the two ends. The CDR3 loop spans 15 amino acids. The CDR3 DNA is TGTGCCAGCAGTGCGGCCAGCGTGCGAGATCAGCCCCAGCATTTT. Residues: CASSAASVRDQPQHF.

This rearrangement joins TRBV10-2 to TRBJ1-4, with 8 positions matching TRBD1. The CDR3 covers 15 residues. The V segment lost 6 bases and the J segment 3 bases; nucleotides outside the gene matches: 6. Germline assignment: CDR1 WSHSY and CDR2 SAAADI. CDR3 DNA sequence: TGCGCCAGCAGCACAAGGACAGGGTCTAATGAAAAACTGTTTTTT. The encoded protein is CASSTRTGSNEKLFF.

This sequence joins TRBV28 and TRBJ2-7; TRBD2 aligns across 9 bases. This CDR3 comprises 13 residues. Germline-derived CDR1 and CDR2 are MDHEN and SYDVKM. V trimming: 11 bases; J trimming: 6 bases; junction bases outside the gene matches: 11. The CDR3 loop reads CAFRDSGSLEQYF. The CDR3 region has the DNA TGTGCCTTCCGGGATAGCGGGAGCCTCGAGCAGTACTTC.

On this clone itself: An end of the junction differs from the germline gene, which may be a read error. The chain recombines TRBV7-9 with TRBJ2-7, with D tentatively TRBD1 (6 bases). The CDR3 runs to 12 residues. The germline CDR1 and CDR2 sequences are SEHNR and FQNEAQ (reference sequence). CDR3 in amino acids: CSSSLETGDEYF. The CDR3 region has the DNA TGTTCCAGCAGCTTAGAGACAGGTGATGAGTACTTC.

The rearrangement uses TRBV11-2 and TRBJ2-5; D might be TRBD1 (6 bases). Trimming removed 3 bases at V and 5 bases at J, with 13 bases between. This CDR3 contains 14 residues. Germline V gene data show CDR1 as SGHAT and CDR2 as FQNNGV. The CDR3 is CASSFNRVGETQYF. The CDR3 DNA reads TGTGCCAGCAGCTTTAACAGGGTTGGGGAGACCCAGTACTTC.

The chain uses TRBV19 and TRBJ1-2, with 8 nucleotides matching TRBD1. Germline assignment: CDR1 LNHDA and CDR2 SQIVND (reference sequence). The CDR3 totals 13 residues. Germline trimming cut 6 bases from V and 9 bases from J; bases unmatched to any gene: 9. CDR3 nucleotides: TGTGCCAGTAGGCAGGACAGGGAAAAGAGCTACACCTTC. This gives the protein CASRQDREKSYTF.